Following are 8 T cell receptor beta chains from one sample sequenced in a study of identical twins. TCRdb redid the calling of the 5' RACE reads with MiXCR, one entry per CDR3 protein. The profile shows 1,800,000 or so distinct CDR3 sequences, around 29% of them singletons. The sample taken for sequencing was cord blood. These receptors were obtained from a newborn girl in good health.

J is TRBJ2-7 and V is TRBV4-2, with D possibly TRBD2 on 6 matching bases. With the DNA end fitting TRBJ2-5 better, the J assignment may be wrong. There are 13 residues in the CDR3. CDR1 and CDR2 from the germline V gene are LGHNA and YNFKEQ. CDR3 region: CASQDGGWETQYF. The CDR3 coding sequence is TGTGCCAGCCAAGACGGGGGTTGGGAGACCCAGTACTTC.

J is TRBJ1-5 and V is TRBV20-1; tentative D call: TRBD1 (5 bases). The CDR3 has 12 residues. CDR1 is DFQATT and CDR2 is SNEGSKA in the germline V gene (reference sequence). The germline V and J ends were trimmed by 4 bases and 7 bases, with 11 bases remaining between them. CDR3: CSAKRQGQPQHF. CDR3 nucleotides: TGCAGTGCTAAAAGGCAGGGACAGCCCCAGCATTTT.

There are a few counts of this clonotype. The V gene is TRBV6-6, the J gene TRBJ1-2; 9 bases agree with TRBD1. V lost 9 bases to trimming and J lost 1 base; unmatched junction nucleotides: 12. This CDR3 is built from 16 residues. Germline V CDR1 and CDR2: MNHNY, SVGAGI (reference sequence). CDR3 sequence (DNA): TGTGCCAGTCGACAGGGGGAGTTTGGATTTAACTATGGCTACACCTTC. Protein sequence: CASRQGEFGFNYGYTF.

The CDR3, as DNA: TGTGCCAGCAACTCTCTCGACAGGGGGCACGAGCAGTACTTC. Protein sequence: CASNSLDRGHEQYF. This sequence joins TRBV6-1 and TRBJ2-4; 10 bases fit TRBD1. TRBJ2-7 matches the DNA end more closely, so the J call is doubtful. The CDR3 spans 14 residues. Germline V gives CDR1 MNHNS, CDR2 SASEGT.

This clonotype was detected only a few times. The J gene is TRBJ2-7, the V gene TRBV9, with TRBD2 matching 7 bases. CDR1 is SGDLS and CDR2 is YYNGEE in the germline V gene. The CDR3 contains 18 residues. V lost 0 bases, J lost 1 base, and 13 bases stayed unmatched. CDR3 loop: CASSVGTSGGSKSYEQYF. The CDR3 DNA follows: TGTGCCAGCAGCGTAGGTACGTCGGGCGGGAGTAAGTCCTACGAGCAGTACTTC.

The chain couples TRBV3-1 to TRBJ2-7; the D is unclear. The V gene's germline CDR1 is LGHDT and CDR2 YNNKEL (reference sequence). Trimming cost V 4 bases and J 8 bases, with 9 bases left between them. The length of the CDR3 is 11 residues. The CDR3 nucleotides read TGTGCCAGCAGCCCAGGCTTACAGCAGTACTTC. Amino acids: CASSPGLQQYF.

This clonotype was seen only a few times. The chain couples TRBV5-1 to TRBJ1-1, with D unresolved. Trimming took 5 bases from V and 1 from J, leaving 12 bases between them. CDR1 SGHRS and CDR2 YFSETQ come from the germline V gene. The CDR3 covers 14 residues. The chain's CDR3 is CASSPPEPNTEAFF. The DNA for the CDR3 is TGCGCCAGCAGTCCGCCAGAGCCGAACACTGAAGCTTTCTTT.

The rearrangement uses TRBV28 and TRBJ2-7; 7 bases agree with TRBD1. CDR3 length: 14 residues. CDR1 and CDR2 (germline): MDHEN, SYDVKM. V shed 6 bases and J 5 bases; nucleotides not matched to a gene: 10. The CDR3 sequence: CASRYRGRMNEQYF. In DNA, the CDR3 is TGTGCCAGCAGATACAGGGGCCGCATGAACGAGCAGTACTTC.